This T cell receptor beta chain originates from a study of shared clonotypes between healthy human individuals. Findings of the study overall: Roughly 5% of naive CD4 clonotypes were common to a few donors.

Concerning this clone itself: Its antigen remains unknown.

The CDR3 runs 16 residues. Germline CDR1 is KGHSY and CDR2 is FQNENV. The V end was cut by 0 bases, the J end by 4 bases, with 15 bases between. The donor cohort consisted entirely of Caucasian adults residing in Nashville, Tennessee. Sequenced by immunoSEQ multiplex PCR; TCRdb stores in-frame clones only, minus some. The sample records 2 million to 2.5 million clones, approximately 96% being singletons. Sequenced sample: naive CD4+ T cells sorted from blood. Subset here: CD45RA+ positively selected. The genes are TRBV16 and TRBJ1-1, with D tentatively TRBD1 (5 bases). The origin of this receptor is a man aged 18 to 35 in good health. Written as DNA, the CDR3 is TGTGCCAGCAGCCAATCGGCATGGAGGGGAGGCACTGAAGCTTTCTTT. This codes for CASSQSAWRGGTEAFF. The entire variable domain, with the rest obtained from reference TRBV16 and TRBJ1-1, is as follows: GEEVAQTPKHLVRGEGQKAKLYCAPIKGHSYVFWYQQVLKNEFKFLISFQNENVFDETGMPKERFSAKCLPNSPCSLEIQATKLEDSAVYFCASSQSAWRGGTEAFFGQGTRLTVV.